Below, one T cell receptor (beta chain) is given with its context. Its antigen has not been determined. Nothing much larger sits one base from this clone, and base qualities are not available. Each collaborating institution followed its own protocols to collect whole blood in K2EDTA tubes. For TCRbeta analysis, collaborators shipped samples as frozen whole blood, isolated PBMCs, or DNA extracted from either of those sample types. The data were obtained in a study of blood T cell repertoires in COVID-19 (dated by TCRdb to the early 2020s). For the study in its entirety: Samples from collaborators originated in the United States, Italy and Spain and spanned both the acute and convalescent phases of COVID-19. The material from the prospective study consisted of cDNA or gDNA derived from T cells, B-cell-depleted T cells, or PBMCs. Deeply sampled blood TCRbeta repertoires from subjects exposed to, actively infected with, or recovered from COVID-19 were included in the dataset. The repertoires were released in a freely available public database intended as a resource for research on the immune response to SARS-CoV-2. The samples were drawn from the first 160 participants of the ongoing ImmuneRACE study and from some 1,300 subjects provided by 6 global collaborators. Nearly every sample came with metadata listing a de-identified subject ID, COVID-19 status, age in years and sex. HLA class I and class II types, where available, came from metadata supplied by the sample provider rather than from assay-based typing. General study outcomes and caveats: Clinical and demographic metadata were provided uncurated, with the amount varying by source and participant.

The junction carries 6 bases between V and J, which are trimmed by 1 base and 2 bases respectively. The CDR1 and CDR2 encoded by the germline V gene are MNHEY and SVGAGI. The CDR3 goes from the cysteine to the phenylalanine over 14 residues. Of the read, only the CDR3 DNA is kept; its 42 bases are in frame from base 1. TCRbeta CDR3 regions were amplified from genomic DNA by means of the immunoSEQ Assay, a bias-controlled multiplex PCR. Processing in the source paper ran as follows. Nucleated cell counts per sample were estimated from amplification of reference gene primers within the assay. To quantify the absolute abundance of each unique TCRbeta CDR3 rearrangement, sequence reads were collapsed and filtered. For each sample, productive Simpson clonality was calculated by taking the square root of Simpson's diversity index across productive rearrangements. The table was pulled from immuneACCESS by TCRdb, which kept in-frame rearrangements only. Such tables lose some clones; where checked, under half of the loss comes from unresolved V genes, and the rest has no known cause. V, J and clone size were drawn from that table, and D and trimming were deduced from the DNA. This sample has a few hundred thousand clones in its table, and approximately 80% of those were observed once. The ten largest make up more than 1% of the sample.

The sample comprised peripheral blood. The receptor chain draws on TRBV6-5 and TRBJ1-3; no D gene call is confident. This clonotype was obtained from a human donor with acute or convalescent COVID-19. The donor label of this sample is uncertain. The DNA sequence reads TGTGCCAGCAGTTACTTCGGGGCTGGAAACACCATATATTTT. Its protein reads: CASSYFGAGNTIYF.